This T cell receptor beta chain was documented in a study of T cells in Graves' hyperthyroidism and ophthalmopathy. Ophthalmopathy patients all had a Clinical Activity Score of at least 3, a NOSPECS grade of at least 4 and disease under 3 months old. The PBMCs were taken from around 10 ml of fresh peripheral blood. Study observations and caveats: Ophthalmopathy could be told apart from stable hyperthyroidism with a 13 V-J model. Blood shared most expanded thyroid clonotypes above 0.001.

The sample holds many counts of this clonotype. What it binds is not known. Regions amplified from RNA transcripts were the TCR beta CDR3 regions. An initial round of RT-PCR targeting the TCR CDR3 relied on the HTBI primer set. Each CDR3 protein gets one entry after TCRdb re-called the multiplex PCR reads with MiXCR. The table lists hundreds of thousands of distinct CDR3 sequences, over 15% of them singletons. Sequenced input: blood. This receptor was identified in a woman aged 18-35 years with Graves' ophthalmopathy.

The CDR3 nucleotides are TGTGCCAGCAGCATATGGGCAGCAGGGACTGAAGCTTTCTTT. The encoded protein is CASSIWAAGTEAFF. This sequence joins TRBV28 and TRBJ1-1; possibly TRBD1 for D (5 bases). V lost 6 bases and J 5 bases, leaving 16 bases between the germline ends. The CDR3 is 14 amino acids. CDR1 and CDR2 (germline): MDHEN, SYDVKM.